The rows below give T cell receptor beta chains drawn from one sample of a study of T cell changes during pregnancy in multiple sclerosis. Generated by immunoSEQ multiplex PCR, the TCRdb table keeps only in-frame clones and is missing some. The table lists some 73,000 clones, approximately 92% of them singletons. This material consisted of peripheral blood, taken in the third trimester of pregnancy. The source is a female donor in good health, enrolled as a control in a pregnancy study. Each CDR3 is given with its conserved first and last residue. D genes are given only for firm matches. The size of a clone is reported for some rows only, either as once, few or many, or as a class for expanded clones.

cdr3_length clone_size d_call j_call v_call cdr3_nt cdr3_aa
14 NA NA TRBJ1-2 TRBV2 TGTGCCAGCAATAGGGCCAGGGCTGACTATGGCTACACCTTC CASNRARADYGYTF
14 NA TRBD1 TRBJ2-2 TRBV5-4 TGTGCCAGCAGACCCGACAGGGGAACCGGGGAGCTGTTTTTT CASRPDRGTGELFF
17 NA TRBD2 TRBJ2-7 TRBV6-1 TGTGCCAGCAGTGAAGCGACTAGCGGGGGGCAATTATACGAGCAGTACTTC CASSEATSGGQLYEQYF
14 once NA TRBJ2-7 TRBV6-1 TGTGCCAGCAGTGAACGTCCGACATCCTACGAGCAGTACTTC CASSERPTSYEQYF
16 NA TRBD1 TRBJ1-2 TRBV5-4 TGTGCCAGCAGCCCGGCGGGCAGGGGGCAGCTGGAGGGCTACACCTTC CASSPAGRGQLEGYTF
16 NA TRBD2 TRBJ2-1 TRBV9 TGTGCCAGCAGCGCGGGGGGCGGGAGGGCCAGCAATGAGCAGTTCTTC CASSAGGGRASNEQFF
13 NA NA TRBJ1-5 TRBV5-5 TGTGCCAGCAGCCCCGCCGCGTATCAGCCCCAGCATTTT CASSPAAYQPQHF
13 NA TRBD1 TRBJ2-1 TRBV5-4 TGTGCCAGCAGCTTAACAGGGGAGCATGAGCAGTTCTTC CASSLTGEHEQFF
14 NA NA TRBJ2-3 TRBV29-1 TGCAGCGTTGACGCCACCACTAGCACAGATACGCAGTATTTT CSVDATTSTDTQYF
14 NA NA TRBJ1-2 TRBV5-1 TGCGCCAGCAGTTTGGGCGGACAGCTTAGGGGCTACACCTTC CASSLGGQLRGYTF
15 NA TRBD1 TRBJ1-2 TRBV28 TGTGCCAGCAGTTTATTGGCAGGGGGTTGGAATGGCTACACCTTC CASSLLAGGWNGYTF
14 NA NA TRBJ1-1 TRBV10-3 TGTGCCATCAGTGAGTCTGCAGGGAACACTGAAGCTTTCTTT CAISESAGNTEAFF
14 once NA TRBJ2-7 TRBV27 TGTGCCAGCAGTTTAGGGGCCGCCACTTACGAGCAGTACTTC CASSLGAATYEQYF
14 NA NA TRBJ1-1 TRBV5-6 TGTGCCAGCAGCTTGGACATCATGAACACTGAAGCTTTCTTT CASSLDIMNTEAFF
14 NA TRBD2 TRBJ2-7 TRBV28 TGTGCCAGCAGTTCTAGCGGGGCCTCCTACGAGCAGTACTTC CASSSSGASYEQYF
14 NA NA TRBJ1-1 TRBV5-1 TGCGCCAGCAGCTTAGGACAGACCAACACTGAAGCTTTCTTT CASSLGQTNTEAFF
15 NA TRBD1 TRBJ2-2 TRBV18 TGTGCCAGCTCACCAATGGACAGGGACACCGGGGAGCTGTTTTTT CASSPMDRDTGELFF
13 NA TRBD1 TRBJ2-5 TRBV29-1 TGCAGCGCAATACAGGGGGCGCGGGAGACCCAGTACTTC CSAIQGARETQYF
14 NA TRBD1 TRBJ1-5 TRBV10-3 TGTGCCAGTAAGACAGGGGGGAGCAATCAGCCCCAGCATTTT CASKTGGSNQPQHF
12 once NA TRBJ1-1 TRBV7-2 TGTGCCAGCAGCTTACGTAAAACTGAAGCTTTCTTT CASSLRKTEAFF
15 NA NA TRBJ2-6 TRBV11-2 TGTGCCAGCAGCCGGAGGCCCTCTGGGGCCAACGTCCTGACTTTC CASSRRPSGANVLTF
9 NA NA TRBJ1-2 TRBV29-1 TGCAGCGTTGGGGCCGGCTACACCTTC CSVGAGYTF
14 NA NA TRBJ2-7 TRBV13 TGTGCCAGCAGCTCCAGGGGGGCGTGGTACGAGCAGTACTTC CASSSRGAWYEQYF
17 NA TRBD2 TRBJ2-1 TRBV28 TGTGCCAGCACTGACACTAGCGGTCGAGTCTCCTACAATGAGCAGTTCTTC CASTDTSGRVSYNEQFF
18 once TRBD1 TRBJ1-5 TRBV7-8 TGTGCCAGCAGTACCCGGCGACAGGGGTTAGGTAGCAATCAGCCCCAGCATTTT CASSTRRQGLGSNQPQHF
12 NA TRBD1 TRBJ2-7 TRBV27 TGTGCCAGCAGTTACAGGGGCTACGAGCAGTACTTC CASSYRGYEQYF
17 once NA TRBJ1-1 TRBV18 TGTGCCAGCTCACCAATGATATCCCAGGGGTTGGGCACTGAAGCTTTCTTT CASSPMISQGLGTEAFF
17 NA TRBD2 TRBJ2-5 TRBV5-4 TGTGCCAGCAGCTTGGGGACTAGCGGGGGGGCCGGGGAGACCCAGTACTTC CASSLGTSGGAGETQYF
12 NA NA TRBJ2-7 TRBV28 TGTGCCAGCAGCACCAGGGGTTACGAGCAGTACTTC CASSTRGYEQYF
15 NA TRBD2 TRBJ2-5 TRBV5-5 TGTGCCAGCAGCACTGGGACTAGCGCTCAGGGGACCCAGTACTTC CASSTGTSAQGTQYF
17 NA NA TRBJ2-1 TRBV4-1 TGCGCCAGCAGCCAAGGCCCCCTGGGGGGAGGAGTGAATGAGCAGTTCTTC CASSQGPLGGGVNEQFF
15 NA TRBD1 TRBJ2-7 TRBV27 TGTGCCAGCAGCCCCCGGACAGGGGGCCGCTACGAGCAGTACTTC CASSPRTGGRYEQYF
13 NA NA TRBJ1-2 TRBV5-1 TGCGCCAGCAGCTTCTCACACAACTATGGCTACACCTTC CASSFSHNYGYTF
14 NA NA TRBJ2-7 TRBV28 TGTGCCAGCAGTTCTCGGACTTCTTCCTACGAGCAGTACTTC CASSSRTSSYEQYF
16 NA NA TRBJ1-5 TRBV7-9 TGTGCCAGCAGCTTGTCGTCAGACAAGCTCAATCAGCCCCAGCATTTT CASSLSSDKLNQPQHF
14 once NA TRBJ1-2 TRBV4-1 TGCGCCAGCAGCCAAGGGGCAGTTAACTATGGCTACACCTTC CASSQGAVNYGYTF
13 NA NA TRBJ1-6 TRBV27 TGTGCCAGCGCGAGCTCTTATAATTCACCCCTCCACTTT CASASSYNSPLHF
17 once TRBD2 TRBJ2-5 TRBV7-9 TGTGCCAGCAGCTCCTTGGATAGGGCTAGCGGGGGTGAGACCCAGTACTTC CASSSLDRASGGETQYF
16 NA NA TRBJ1-2 TRBV7-9 TGTGCCAGCCAGGGAGGCCCTAACCCCCAACCATATGGCTACACCTTC CASQGGPNPQPYGYTF
16 NA TRBD1 TRBJ2-2 TRBV7-9 TGTGCCAGCAGCTTAATGGGACAGGAGAACACCGGGGAGCTGTTTTTT CASSLMGQENTGELFF
15 NA TRBD2 TRBJ2-5 TRBV5-1 TGCGCCAGCAGCTTGGGGGGAGGGTACCAAGAGACCCAGTACTTC CASSLGGGYQETQYF
15 NA NA TRBJ2-1 TRBV19 TGTGCCAGTAGTATCGGACAGTCGGGGTACAATGAGCAGTTCTTC CASSIGQSGYNEQFF
13 NA TRBD2 TRBJ2-1 TRBV7-3 TGTGCCAGCAGCCTGGGACTAGCCAATGAGCAGTTCTTC CASSLGLANEQFF
14 NA NA TRBJ2-1 TRBV2 TGTGCCAGATCGGGACCCGGAGGGGACAATGAGCAGTTCTTC CARSGPGGDNEQFF
16 few NA TRBJ1-3 TRBV7-8 TGTGCCAGCAGCTTTACCAGGCCAAGCTCTGGAAACACCATATATTTT CASSFTRPSSGNTIYF
15 NA TRBD1 TRBJ2-1 TRBV5-4 TGTGCCAGCGGCCTCCGGGACAGGGGAATGGAGGAGCAGTTCTTC CASGLRDRGMEEQFF
15 NA TRBD1 TRBJ1-4 TRBV4-1 TGCGCCAGCAGCCAAGATAGGGACAGAAATGAAAAACTGTTTTTT CASSQDRDRNEKLFF
15 NA TRBD1 TRBJ1-4 TRBV7-9 TGTGTCAGCAGCTTAGTATGGACAGGGGATGAAAAACTGTTTTTT CVSSLVWTGDEKLFF
14 NA TRBD2 TRBJ2-1 TRBV25-1 TGTGCCGCCACCTCTGGCGGGGGGGCCAATGAGCAGTTCTTC CAATSGGGANEQFF
13 NA NA TRBJ2-7 TRBV29-1 TGCAGCGTTGCGGCGGAGCAAGCCTACGAGCAGTACTTC CSVAAEQAYEQYF
15 NA NA TRBJ2-3 TRBV18 TGTGCCAGCTCAGAGACTCGGGGGGCCCCAGATACGCAGTATTTT CASSETRGAPDTQYF
12 NA NA TRBJ2-5 TRBV7-9 TGTGCCAGCAGCTTAGCCGACCAGACGGGGTACTTC CASSLADQTGYF
15 NA TRBD2 TRBJ2-3 TRBV29-1 TGCAGCGTTGGGATAGCGGGAGGAACCACAGATACGCAGTATTTT CSVGIAGGTTDTQYF
13 NA NA TRBJ1-4 TRBV7-9 TGTGCCAGCAGAGGGCAGGGAGGTGAAAAACTGTTTTTT CASRGQGGEKLFF
13 NA NA TRBJ2-2 TRBV5-1 TGCGCCAGCAGCTCCGAGGGAATCGGGGAGCTGTTTTTT CASSSEGIGELFF
16 NA TRBD1 TRBJ1-5 TRBV5-6 TGTGCCAGCAGCACCTTCGGACAGGGTGGAGGTCAGCCCCAGCATTTT CASSTFGQGGGQPQHF
14 NA NA TRBJ2-3 TRBV6-4 TGTGCCAGCAGTGGGGGCGGGGCGACAGATACGCAGTATTTT CASSGGGATDTQYF